The sequence of this T cell receptor beta chain was determined in a study of blood T cells in healthy people across ages (dated by TCRdb to between 2014 and 2017). Looking at the study overall: In model experiments, template switching captured about one uniquely barcoded TCR beta cDNA molecule for every two T cells. To avoid experimental bias, donors of different ages were randomly spread across the sequencing lanes. Using deep sequencing normalized with unique cDNA molecular identifiers, the study measured how TCR beta repertoire diversity changes with age. The donors were split into four age groups: young (average about 16 years), middle-aged (around 37), aged (62) and long-lived (roughly 80). Two additional independent replicas of 1 million unique cDNA reads from the same blood draw were analyzed for two donors (one aged 18 to 30 and one aged 80 or older).

This clonotype was found many times. Its recognized antigen is unknown. There are no base qualities to consult, and no much larger clone falls within one base. The 40 or so donors, aged about 6 to 95 years, were systemically healthy Caucasian individuals from Russia. Each donor gave around 9.8 milliliters of peripheral blood, collected into EDTA-treated Vacutainer tubes. Ficoll-Paque density-gradient centrifugation was used to isolate PBMCs, with at least 6.5 million obtained per sample. Trizol reagent was used to extract total RNA from the PBMCs, yielding at least 5.5 micrograms per sample. For every donor, an aliquot of PBMCs went through flow cytometry to measure the percentages of naive CD45RAhigh/CD27high T cells. Study-level results and caveats: Because profiling used bulk unsorted PBMCs, naive and antigen-experienced compartments could not be compared conclusively. Observed TCR beta diversity per million T cells fell roughly linearly with age, and a significant reduction was already apparent by age around 39. Donor CMV infection status was unknown, potentially confounding age-related changes in expanded clonotypes. Compared with the aged group, the long-lived group had more naive CD4+ T cells, fewer expanded clones and increased TCR diversity, suggesting age selection. Estimates of total diversity based on one million sequenced T cells were considered lower bounds and underestimates. Observed TCR beta diversity correlated strongly with the percentage of naive T cells measured by flow cytometry.

Libraries were built with 5' RACE. Instrument on record: Illumina HiSeq 2500. A second about 7 to 12 cycle PCR used a sample-barcoded 5' primer and a J-beta primer mix. Each TCR beta cDNA molecule received a unique molecular identifier from a template-switch 5' adaptor carrying 12 random nucleotides. Each sample yielded at least 3 million CDR3-containing paired-end reads. All of the RNA was converted into first-strand cDNA using the Mint cDNA synthesis kit, with a TRBC-specific oligonucleotide serving as the primer. Following uracil-DNA glycosylase treatment, all cDNA underwent a first 18-cycle PCR with the universal primers M1SS and BC2_uni_R. Regarding the original processing steps: Each sample was normalized by randomly selecting 1 million high-quality reads, each carrying a distinct molecular identifier. Reads sharing molecular identifiers were discarded rather than binned into consensus sequences. CDR3 identification, clonotype clustering and error correction used MiTCR with a Q25 quality threshold and the strictest error-elimination algorithm. A nonparametric unseen species model using Euler transformation provided a lower-bound estimate of total TCR beta diversity. The raw public data were reprocessed by TCRdb itself: fastp quality trimming at Q25, MiXCR clonotype calling, in-frame beta chains only. Rows with a matching CDR3 protein are joined into one entry that keeps the most common DNA and genes. It is TCRdb's table, rather than the study itself, that gives the V and J calls and clone size. This sample comprises 550,000 to 800,000 distinct CDR3 sequences, roughly 30% of them detected only once. Jointly, the top ten make up about 16% of the sample.

The germline V gene sets CDR1 to SGHRS and CDR2 to YFSETQ. At the junction V is shortened by 4 bases and J by 2 bases, with 18 bases in between. The CDR3 spans 16 residues, from the cysteine through the phenylalanine. Only the CDR3 region is kept as DNA, spanning 48 bases read in frame from base 1. This receptor was identified in an elderly woman in good health. Donor details come from another sample of the same person, matched by shared clones. Sequencing used blood. The sequence joins TRBV5-1 to TRBJ1-2; matching of 5 bases hints at TRBD1 as the D gene. For the CDR3, the sequence is CASSPRVGAGNYGYTF. The DNA sequence is TGCGCCAGCAGCCCGAGGGTTGGCGCAGGGAACTATGGCTACACCTTC.